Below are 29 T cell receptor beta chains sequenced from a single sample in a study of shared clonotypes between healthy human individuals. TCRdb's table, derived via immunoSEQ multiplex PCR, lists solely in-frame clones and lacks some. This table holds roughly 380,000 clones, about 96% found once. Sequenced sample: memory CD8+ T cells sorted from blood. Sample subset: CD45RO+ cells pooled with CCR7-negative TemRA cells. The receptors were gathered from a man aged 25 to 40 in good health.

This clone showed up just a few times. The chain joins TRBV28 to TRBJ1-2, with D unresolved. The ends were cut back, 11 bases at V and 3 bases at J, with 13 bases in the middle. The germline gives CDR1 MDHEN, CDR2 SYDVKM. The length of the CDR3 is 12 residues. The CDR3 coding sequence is TGTGCCGCCAGCAGTACGGACTATGGCTACACCTTC. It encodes CAASSTDYGYTF.

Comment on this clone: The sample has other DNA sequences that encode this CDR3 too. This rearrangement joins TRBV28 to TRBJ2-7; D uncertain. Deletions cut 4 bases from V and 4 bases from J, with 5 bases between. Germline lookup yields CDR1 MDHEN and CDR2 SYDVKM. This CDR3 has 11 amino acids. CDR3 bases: TGTGCCAGCAGTTCCAGTTACGAGCAGTACTTC. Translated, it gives CASSSSYEQYF.

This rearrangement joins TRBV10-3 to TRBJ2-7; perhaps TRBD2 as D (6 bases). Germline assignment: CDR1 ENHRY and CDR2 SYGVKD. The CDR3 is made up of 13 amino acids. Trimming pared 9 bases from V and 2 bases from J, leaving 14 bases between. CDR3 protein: CAISYRETYEQYF. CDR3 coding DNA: TGTGCCATAAGTTACCGGGAGACCTACGAGCAGTACTTC.

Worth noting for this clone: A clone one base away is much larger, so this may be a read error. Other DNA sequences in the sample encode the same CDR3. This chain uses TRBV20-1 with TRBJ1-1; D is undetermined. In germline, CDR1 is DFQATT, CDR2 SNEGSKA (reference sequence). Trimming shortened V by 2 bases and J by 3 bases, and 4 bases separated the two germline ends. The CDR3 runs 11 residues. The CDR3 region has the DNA TGCAGTGCTAGACAGTACACTGAAGCTTTCTTT. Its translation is CSARQYTEAFF.

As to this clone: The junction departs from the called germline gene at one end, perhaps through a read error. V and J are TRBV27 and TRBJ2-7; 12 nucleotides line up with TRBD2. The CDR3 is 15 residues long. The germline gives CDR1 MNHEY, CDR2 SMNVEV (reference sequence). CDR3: CASSLRLAGAYEQHF. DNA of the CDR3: TGTGCCAGCAGTCTTAGACTAGCGGGAGCCTACGAGCAGCACTTC.

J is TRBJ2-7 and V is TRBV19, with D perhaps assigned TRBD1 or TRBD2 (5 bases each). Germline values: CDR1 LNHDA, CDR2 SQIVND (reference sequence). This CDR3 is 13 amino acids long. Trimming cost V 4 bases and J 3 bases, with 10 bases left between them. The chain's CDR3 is CASSKGSDYEQYF. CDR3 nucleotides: TGTGCCAGTAGTAAGGGGAGCGACTACGAGCAGTACTTC.

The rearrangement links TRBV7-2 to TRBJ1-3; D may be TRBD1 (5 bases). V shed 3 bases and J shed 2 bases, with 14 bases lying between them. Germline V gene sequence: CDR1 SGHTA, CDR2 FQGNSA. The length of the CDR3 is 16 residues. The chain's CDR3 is CASSFAGTLTGNTIYF. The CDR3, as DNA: TGTGCCAGCAGCTTCGCCGGGACGCTTACTGGAAACACCATATATTTT.

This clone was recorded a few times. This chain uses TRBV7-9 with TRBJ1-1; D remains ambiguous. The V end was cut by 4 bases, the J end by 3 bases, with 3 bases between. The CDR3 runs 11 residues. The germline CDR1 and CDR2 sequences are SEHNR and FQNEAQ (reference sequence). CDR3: CASSSYTEAFF. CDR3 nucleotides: TGTGCCAGCAGCTCATACACTGAAGCTTTCTTT.

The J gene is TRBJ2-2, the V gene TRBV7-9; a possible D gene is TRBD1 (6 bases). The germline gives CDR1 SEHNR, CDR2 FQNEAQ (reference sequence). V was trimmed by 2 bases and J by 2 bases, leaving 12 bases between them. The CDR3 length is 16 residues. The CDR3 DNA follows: TGTGCCAGCAGCTTATTGTCGGGACAAAACACCGGGGAGCTGTTTTTT. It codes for CASSLLSGQNTGELFF.

CDR3 DNA: TGTGCCAGCAGCCAACTGGGACTGCCCTACGAGCAGTACTTC. Translated, it gives CASSQLGLPYEQYF. This chain joins TRBV4-2 and TRBJ2-7; maybe TRBD2 (6 bases). This CDR3 has 14 amino acids. CDR1 LGHNA and CDR2 YNFKEQ come from the germline V gene. Trimming cost V 2 bases and J 2 bases, with 10 bases left between them.

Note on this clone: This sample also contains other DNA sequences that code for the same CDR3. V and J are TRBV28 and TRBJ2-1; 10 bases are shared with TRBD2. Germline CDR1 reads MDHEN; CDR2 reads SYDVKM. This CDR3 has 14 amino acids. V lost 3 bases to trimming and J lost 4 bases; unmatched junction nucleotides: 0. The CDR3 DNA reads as TGTGCCAGCAGTTTTAGCGGGAGGTACAATGAGCAGTTCTTC. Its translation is CASSFSGRYNEQFF.

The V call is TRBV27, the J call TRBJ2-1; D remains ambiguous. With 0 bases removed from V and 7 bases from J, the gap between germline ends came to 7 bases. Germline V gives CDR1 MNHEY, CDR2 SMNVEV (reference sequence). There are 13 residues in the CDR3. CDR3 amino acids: CASSLSYGNEQFF. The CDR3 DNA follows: TGTGCCAGCAGTTTATCGTACGGGAATGAGCAGTTCTTC.

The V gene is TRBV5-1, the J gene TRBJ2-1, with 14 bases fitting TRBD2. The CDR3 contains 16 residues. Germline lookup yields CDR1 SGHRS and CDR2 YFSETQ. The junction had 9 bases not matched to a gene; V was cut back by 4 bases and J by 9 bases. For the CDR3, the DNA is TGCGCCAGCAGCCCGGGACTAGCGGGAGTCTCTGGTGAGCAGTTCTTC. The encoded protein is CASSPGLAGVSGEQFF.

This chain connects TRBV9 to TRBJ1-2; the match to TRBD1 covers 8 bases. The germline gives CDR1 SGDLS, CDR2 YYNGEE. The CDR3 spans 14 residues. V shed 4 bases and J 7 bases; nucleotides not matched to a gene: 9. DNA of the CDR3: TGTGCCAGCAGCCCGGGACAGGAGGTGGGTGGCTACACCTTC. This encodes CASSPGQEVGGYTF.

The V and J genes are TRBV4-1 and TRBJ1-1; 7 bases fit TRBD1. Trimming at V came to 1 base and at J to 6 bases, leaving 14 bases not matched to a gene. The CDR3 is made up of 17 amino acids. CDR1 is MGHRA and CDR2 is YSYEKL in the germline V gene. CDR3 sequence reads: CASSQGGYRDSSSEAFF. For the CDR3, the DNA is TGCGCCAGCAGCCAAGGCGGCTACCGGGACAGCTCATCTGAAGCTTTCTTT.

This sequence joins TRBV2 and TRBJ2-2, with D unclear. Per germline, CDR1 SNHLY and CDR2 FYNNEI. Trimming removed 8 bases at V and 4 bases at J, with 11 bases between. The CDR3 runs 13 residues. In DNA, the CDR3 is TGTGCCAGCGCTCAGGAGTTCACCGGGGAGCTGTTTTTT. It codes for CASAQEFTGELFF.

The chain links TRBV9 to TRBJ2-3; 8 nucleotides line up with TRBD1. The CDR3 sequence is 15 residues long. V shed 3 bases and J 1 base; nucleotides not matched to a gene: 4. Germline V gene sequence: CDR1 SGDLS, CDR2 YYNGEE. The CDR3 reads CASSGRGRGTDTQYF. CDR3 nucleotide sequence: TGTGCCAGCAGCGGCAGGGGGCGGGGCACAGATACGCAGTATTTT. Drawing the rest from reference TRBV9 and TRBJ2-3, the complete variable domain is DSGVTQTPKHLITATGQRVTLRCSPRSGDLSVYWYQQSLDQGLQFLIQYYNGEERAKGNILERFSAQQFPDLHSELNLSSLELGDSALYFCASSGRGRGTDTQYFGPGTRLTVL.

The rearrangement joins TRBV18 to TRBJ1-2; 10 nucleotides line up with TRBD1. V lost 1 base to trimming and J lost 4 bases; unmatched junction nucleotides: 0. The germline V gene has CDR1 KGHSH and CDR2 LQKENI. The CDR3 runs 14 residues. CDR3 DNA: TGTGCCAGCTCACCACGGACAGGGGGCTATGGCTACACCTTC. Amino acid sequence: CASSPRTGGYGYTF. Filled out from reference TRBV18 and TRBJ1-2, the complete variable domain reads NAGVMQNPRHLVRRRGQEARLRCSPMKGHSHVYWYRQLPEEGLKFMVYLQKENIIDESGMPKERFSAEFPKEGPSILRIQQVVRGDSAAYFCASSPRTGGYGYTFGSGTRLTVV.

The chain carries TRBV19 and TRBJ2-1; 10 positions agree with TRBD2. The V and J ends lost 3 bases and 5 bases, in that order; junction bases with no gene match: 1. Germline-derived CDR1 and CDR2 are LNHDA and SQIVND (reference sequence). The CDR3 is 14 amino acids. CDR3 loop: CASSISGRNNEQFF. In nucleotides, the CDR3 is TGTGCCAGTAGTATTAGCGGGAGGAACAATGAGCAGTTCTTC. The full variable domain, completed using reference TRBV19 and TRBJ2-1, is DGGITQSPKYLFRKEGQNVTLSCEQNLNHDAMYWYRQDPGQGLRLIYYSQIVNDFQKGDIAEGYSVSREKKESFPLTVTSAQKNPTAFYLCASSISGRNNEQFFGPGTRLTVL.

CDR3 region: CASSLSGRVNTEAFF. The CDR3 nucleotides read TGTGCCAGCAGCTTGAGCGGCCGGGTGAACACTGAAGCTTTCTTT. This chain joins TRBV5-8 and TRBJ1-1; D is unclear. The V end lost 1 base, the J end lost 0 bases, and 10 bases lay between the germline ends. The CDR3 consists of 15 residues. CDR1 is SGHTS and CDR2 is YDEGEE in the germline V gene.

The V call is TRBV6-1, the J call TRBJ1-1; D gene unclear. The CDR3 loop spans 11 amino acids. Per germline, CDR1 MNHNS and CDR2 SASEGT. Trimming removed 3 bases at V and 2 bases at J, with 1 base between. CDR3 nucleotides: TGTGCCAGCAGTGACAACACTGAAGCTTTCTTT. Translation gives CASSDNTEAFF.

CDR3 region: CATTSRATTNEKLFF. The CDR3 DNA is TGTGCCACCACCAGCAGGGCCACAACTAATGAAAAACTGTTTTTT. The chain combines TRBV2 with TRBJ1-4; D perhaps matches TRBD1 (5 bases). The germline V gene has CDR1 SNHLY and CDR2 FYNNEI. The CDR3 contains 15 residues. Trimming removed 10 bases from V and 0 bases from J, with 15 bases in between.

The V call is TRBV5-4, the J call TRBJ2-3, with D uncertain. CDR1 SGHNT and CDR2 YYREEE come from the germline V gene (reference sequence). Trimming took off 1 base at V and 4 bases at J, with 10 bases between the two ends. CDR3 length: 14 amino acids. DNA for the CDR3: TGTGCCAGCAGCTTGTCTGAAAGGCCAGATACGCAGTATTTT. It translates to CASSLSERPDTQYF.

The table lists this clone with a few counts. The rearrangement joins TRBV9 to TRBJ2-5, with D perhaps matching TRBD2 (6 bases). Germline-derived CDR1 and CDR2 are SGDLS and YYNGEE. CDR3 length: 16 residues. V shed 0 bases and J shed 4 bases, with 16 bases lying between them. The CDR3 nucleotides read TGTGCCAGCAGCGTAGAAGGCGGGATTCGGCGAGAGACCCAGTACTTC. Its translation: CASSVEGGIRRETQYF. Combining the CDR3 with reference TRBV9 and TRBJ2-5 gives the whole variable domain DSGVTQTPKHLITATGQRVTLRCSPRSGDLSVYWYQQSLDQGLQFLIQYYNGEERAKGNILERFSAQQFPDLHSELNLSSLELGDSALYFCASSVEGGIRRETQYFGPGTRLLVL.

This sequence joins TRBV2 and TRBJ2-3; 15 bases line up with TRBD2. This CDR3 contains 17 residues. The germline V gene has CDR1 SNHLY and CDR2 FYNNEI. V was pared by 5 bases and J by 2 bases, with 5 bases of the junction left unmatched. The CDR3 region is CASSLGLAGGFTDTQYF. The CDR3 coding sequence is TGTGCCAGCAGTCTGGGACTAGCGGGGGGATTCACAGATACGCAGTATTTT.

The CDR3 DNA reads TGTGCCAGCAGTATAGAACCAAGCCCTGGAAACACCATATATTTT. Translated: CASSIEPSPGNTIYF. The chain carries TRBV6-1 and TRBJ1-3, with unresolved D. The V end lost 5 bases, the J end lost 2 bases, and 13 bases lay between the germline ends. This CDR3 spans 15 amino acids. Looked up from germline, CDR1 is MNHNS and CDR2 is SASEGT.

CDR3 sequence (DNA): TGTGCCTGCTGGGGGGAAAGGGATACGCAGTATTTT. Amino acids: CACWGERDTQYF. The chain combines TRBV6-8 with TRBJ2-3; the D gene is possibly TRBD2 (6 bases). The CDR3 has 12 residues. Trimming stripped 11 bases from V and 6 bases from J, with 15 bases between. Germline assignment: CDR1 MNHGY and CDR2 SAAAGT.

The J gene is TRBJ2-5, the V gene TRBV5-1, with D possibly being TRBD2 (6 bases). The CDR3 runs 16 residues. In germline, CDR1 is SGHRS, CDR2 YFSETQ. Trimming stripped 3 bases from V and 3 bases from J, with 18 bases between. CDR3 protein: CASSSLTERVKETQYF. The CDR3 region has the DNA TGCGCCAGCAGCTCCTTGACGGAGCGGGTAAAAGAGACCCAGTACTTC.

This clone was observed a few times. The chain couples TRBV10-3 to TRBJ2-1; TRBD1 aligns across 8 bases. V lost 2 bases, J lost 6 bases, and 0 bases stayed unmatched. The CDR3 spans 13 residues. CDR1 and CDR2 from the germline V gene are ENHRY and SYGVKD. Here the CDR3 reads CAISETGGNEQFF. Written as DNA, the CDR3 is TGTGCCATCAGTGAGACAGGGGGCAATGAGCAGTTCTTC.